This TCR beta chain was recovered during a study of blood T cells in healthy people across ages. The second PCR ran about 6 to 11 cycles with a sample-barcoded 5' primer and J-beta primers. TCRdb itself ran the 5' RACE reads through MiXCR, one entry per CDR3 protein. Here the sample spans more than 900,000 distinct CDR3 sequences, about 29% being singletons. The sample also formed part of further work on T cells of mothers and their children.

This clonotype originated in a woman aged 40 to 50 in good health. Sequenced: blood.

The CDR3 DNA reads as TGTGCCAGCAGCTTAGAAAGCGGGGCCACAGATACGCAGTATTTT. Translated: CASSLESGATDTQYF. V and J are TRBV11-3 and TRBJ2-3; 7 nucleotides match TRBD2. Germline-derived CDR1 and CDR2 are SGHNT and YENEEA. The CDR3 covers 15 residues. V shed 0 bases, J shed 2 bases, and the junction held 2 bases outside the gene matches. Variable domain in full (rest from reference TRBV11-3 and TRBJ2-3): EAGVVQSPRYKIIEKKQPVAFWCNPISGHNTLYWYLQNLGQGPELLIRYENEEAVDDSQLPKDRFSAERLKGVDSTLKIQPAELGDSAVYLCASSLESGATDTQYFGPGTRLTVL.